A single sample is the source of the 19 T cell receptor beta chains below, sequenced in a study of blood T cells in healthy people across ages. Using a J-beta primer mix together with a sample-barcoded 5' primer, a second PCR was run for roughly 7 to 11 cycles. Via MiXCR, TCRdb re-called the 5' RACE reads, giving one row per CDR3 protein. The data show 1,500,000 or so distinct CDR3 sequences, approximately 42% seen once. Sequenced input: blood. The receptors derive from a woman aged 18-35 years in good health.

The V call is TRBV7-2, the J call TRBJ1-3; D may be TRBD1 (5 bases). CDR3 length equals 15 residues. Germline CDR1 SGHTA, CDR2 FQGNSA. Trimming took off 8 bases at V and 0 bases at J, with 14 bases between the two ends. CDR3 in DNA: TGTGCCAGCGGCCCGACAGCCCTCTCTGGAAACACCATATATTTT. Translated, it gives CASGPTALSGNTIYF.

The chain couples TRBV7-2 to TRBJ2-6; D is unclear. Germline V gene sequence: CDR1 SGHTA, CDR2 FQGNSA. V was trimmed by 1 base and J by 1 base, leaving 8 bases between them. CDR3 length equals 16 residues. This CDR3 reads CASSLGQASGANVLTF. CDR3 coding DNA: TGTGCCAGCAGCTTAGGTCAGGCGTCTGGGGCCAACGTCCTGACTTTC.

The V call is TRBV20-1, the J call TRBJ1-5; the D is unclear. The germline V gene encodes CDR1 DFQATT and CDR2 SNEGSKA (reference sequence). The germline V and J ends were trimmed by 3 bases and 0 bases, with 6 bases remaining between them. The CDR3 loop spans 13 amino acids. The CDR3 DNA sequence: TGCAGTGCTAGCTCTGATAGCAATCAGCCCCAGCATTTT. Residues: CSASSDSNQPQHF.

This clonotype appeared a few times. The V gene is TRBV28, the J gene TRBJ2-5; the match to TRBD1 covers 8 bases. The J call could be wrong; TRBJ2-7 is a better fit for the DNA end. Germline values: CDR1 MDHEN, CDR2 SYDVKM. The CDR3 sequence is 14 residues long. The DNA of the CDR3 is TGTGCCAGCAGACTAGGACAGGGATGGTACGAGCAGTACTTC. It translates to CASRLGQGWYEQYF.

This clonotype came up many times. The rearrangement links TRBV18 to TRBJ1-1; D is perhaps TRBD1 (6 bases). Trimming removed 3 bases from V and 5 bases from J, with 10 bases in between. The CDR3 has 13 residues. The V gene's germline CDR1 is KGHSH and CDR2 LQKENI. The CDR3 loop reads CASSPTGWTEAFF. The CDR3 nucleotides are TGTGCCAGCTCACCGACAGGTTGGACTGAAGCTTTCTTT.

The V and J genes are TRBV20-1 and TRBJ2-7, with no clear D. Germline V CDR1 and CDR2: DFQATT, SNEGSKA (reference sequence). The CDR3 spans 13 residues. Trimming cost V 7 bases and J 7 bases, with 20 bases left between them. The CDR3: CSGGYSNYNEQYF. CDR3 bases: TGCAGTGGTGGGTACAGTAACTACAATGAGCAGTACTTC.

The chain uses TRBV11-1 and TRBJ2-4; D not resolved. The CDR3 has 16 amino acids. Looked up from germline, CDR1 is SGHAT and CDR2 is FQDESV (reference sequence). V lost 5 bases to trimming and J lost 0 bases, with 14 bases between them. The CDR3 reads CASSARRTLAKNIQYF. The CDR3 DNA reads TGTGCCAGCAGCGCTAGACGGACCCTAGCCAAAAACATTCAGTACTTC.

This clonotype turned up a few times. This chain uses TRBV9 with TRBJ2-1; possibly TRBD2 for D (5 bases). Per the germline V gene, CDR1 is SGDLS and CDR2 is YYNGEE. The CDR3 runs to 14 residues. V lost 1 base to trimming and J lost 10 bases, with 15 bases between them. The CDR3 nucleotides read TGTGCCAGCAGCGTATCGGTAGCTTCGGGGGAGCAGTTCTTC. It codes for CASSVSVASGEQFF.

This chain's CDR3 is CSVDRGGGTDTQYF. The CDR3 bases are TGCAGCGTCGACCGGGGGGGAGGCACAGATACGCAGTATTTT. The J gene is TRBJ2-3, the V gene TRBV29-1; 8 bases align to TRBD2. Looked up from germline, CDR1 is SQVTM and CDR2 is ANQGSEA. The junction had 6 bases not matched to a gene; V was cut back by 6 bases and J by 1 base. CDR3 length: 14 amino acids.

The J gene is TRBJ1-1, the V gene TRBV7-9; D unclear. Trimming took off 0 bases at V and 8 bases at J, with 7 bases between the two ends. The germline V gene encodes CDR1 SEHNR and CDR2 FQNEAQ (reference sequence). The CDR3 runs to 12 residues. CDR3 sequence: CASSLAWGEAFF. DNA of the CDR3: TGTGCCAGCAGCTTAGCGTGGGGAGAAGCTTTCTTT.

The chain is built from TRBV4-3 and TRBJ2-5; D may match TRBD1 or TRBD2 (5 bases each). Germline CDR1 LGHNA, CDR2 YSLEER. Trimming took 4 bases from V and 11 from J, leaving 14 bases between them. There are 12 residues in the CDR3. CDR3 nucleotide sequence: TGCGCCAGCAGCCTCAGGGACGGCGATCAGTACTTC. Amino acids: CASSLRDGDQYF.

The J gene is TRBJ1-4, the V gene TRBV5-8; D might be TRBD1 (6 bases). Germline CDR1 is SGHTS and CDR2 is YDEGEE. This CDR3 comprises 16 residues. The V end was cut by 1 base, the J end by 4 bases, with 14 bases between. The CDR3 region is CASSLYGGQDNEKLFF. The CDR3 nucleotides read TGTGCCAGCAGCTTGTATGGGGGCCAGGATAATGAAAAACTGTTTTTT.

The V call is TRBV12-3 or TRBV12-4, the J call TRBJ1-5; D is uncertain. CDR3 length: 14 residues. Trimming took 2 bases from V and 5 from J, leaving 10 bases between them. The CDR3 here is CASSLRHPDQPQHF. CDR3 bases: TGTGCCAGCAGTTTAAGGCACCCCGATCAGCCCCAGCATTTT.

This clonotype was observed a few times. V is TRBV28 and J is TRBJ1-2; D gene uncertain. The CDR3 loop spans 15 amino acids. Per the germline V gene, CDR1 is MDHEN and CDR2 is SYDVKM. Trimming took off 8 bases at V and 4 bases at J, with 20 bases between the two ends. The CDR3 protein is CASSTAGSHFYGYTF. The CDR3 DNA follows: TGTGCCAGCTCAACCGCGGGGTCTCACTTCTATGGCTACACCTTC.

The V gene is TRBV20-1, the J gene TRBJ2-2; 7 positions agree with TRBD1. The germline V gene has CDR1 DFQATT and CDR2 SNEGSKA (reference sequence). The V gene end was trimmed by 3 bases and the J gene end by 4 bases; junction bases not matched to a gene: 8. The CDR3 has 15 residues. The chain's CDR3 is CSASPDRFSTGELFF. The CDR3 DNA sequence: TGCAGTGCTAGTCCGGACAGGTTTTCCACCGGGGAGCTGTTTTTT.

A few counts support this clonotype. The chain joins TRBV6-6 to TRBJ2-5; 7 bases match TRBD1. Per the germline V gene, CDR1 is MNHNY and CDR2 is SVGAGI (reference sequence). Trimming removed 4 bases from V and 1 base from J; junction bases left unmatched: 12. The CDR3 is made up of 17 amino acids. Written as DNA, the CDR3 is TGTGCCAGCAGTTCTACCCGGGACAGTCCAGGCCAAGAGACCCAGTACTTC. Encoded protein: CASSSTRDSPGQETQYF.

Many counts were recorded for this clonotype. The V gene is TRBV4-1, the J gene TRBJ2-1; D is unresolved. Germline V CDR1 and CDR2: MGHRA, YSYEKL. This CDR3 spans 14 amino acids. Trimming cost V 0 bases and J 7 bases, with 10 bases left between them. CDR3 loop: CASSQENTWNEQFF. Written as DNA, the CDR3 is TGCGCCAGCAGCCAAGAGAACACTTGGAATGAGCAGTTCTTC.

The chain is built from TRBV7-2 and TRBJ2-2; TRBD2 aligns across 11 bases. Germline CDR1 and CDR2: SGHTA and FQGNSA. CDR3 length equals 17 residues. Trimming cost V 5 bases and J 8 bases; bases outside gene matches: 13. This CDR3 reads CASSRVVLAGGPGELFF. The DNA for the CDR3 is TGTGCCAGCAGCCGCGTCGTCTTAGCGGGAGGGCCAGGGGAGCTGTTTTTT.

CDR3 DNA sequence: TGTGCCAGCAGCCCTCTTGGAGGGGGCGGGAAAGACACAGATACGCAGTATTTT. Protein sequence: CASSPLGGGGKDTDTQYF. The chain links TRBV7-8 to TRBJ2-3, with D perhaps matching TRBD1 (7 bases). The V and J ends lost 5 bases and 2 bases respectively, with 23 bases between them. Per the germline V gene, CDR1 is SGHVS and CDR2 is FQNEAQ. This CDR3 is built from 18 residues.